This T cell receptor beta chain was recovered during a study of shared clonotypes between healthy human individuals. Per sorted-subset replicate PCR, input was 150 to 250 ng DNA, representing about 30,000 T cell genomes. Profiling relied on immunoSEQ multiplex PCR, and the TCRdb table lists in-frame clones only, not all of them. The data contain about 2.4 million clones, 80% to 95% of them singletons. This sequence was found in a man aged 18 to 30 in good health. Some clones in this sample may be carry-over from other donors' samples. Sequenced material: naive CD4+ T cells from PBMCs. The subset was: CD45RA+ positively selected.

CDR3 loop: CASSLGYGVYEQYF. CDR3 sequence (DNA): TGTGCCAGCAGCCTAGGCTACGGGGTCTACGAGCAGTACTTC. This chain joins TRBV7-2 and TRBJ2-7, with a weak D call TRBD2 (5 bases). V gave up 5 bases and J gave up 3 bases, with 14 bases separating them. This CDR3 has 14 amino acids. CDR1 and CDR2 (germline): SGHTA, FQGNSA.